A single sample is the source of the 11 T cell receptor beta chains below, sequenced in a study of beta chain features in type 1 diabetes. The sequenced template was cDNA made from the entire isolated RNA. Clones were read by immunoSEQ multiplex PCR, and TCRdb kept only the in-frame ones, dropping some. The sample consists of about 150,000 clones, around 10% of them appearing once. The sequenced sample was central memory CD4+ T cells from blood. These receptors were collected from a man between 18 and 29 years old in good health.

The CDR3 DNA sequence: TGTGCCAGCAGTTCCCCGGGGACACCGACTTCATCAAACTATGGCTACACCTTC. As protein: CASSSPGTPTSSNYGYTF. The V call is TRBV28, the J call TRBJ1-2; D might be TRBD1 (6 bases). The V end lost 4 bases, the J end lost 2 bases, and 23 bases lay between the germline ends. The germline V gene has CDR1 MDHEN and CDR2 SYDVKM. CDR3 length equals 18 residues.

This clone has only one observation. This chain uses TRBV5-1 with TRBJ2-4; TRBD2 aligns across 9 bases. V was clipped by 1 base and J by 6 bases; unmatched bases: 5. The germline V gene has CDR1 SGHRS and CDR2 YFSETQ. The CDR3 length is 15 residues. The CDR3 loop is CASSLSGGLANIQYF. The DNA of the CDR3 is TGCGCCAGCAGCTTGAGTGGGGGACTAGCAAACATTCAGTACTTC.

The chain links TRBV29-1 to TRBJ2-3, with 11 bases lining up with TRBD1. CDR3 length: 15 amino acids. Unmatched junction bases numbered 4, after V lost 1 base and J lost 4 bases. Germline CDR1 reads SQVTM; CDR2 reads ANQGSEA. CDR3 coding DNA: TGCAGCGTTGAAGCGGGGGGACAGGGGGCAGATACGCAGTATTTT. Residues: CSVEAGGQGADTQYF.

A few counts support this clone. This chain links TRBV5-6 with TRBJ2-3; a possible D gene is TRBD2 (6 bases). There are 12 residues in the CDR3. V gave up 3 bases and J gave up 12 bases, with 14 bases separating them. Germline assignment: CDR1 SGHDT and CDR2 YYEEEE. In DNA form, the CDR3 reads TGTGCCAGCAGCTCGGGAGTGCCGCCCCAGTATTTT. This sequence encodes CASSSGVPPQYF.

This clone was found a few times. The chain recombines TRBV14 with TRBJ1-1; D might be TRBD1 (5 bases). This CDR3 has 15 residues. Trimming removed 4 bases at V and 1 base at J, with 13 bases between. Germline-derived CDR1 and CDR2 are SGHDN and FVKESK. CDR3 nucleotides: TGTGCCAGCAGCCGGGTCGCAGGGACGAACACTGAAGCTTTCTTT. It specifies CASSRVAGTNTEAFF.

This clone showed up just a few times. The J gene is TRBJ2-3, the V gene TRBV6-4; 7 positions agree with TRBD2. Germline-derived CDR1 and CDR2 are MRHNA and SNTAGT. The CDR3 consists of 17 residues. The trim removed 2 bases at V and 0 bases at J, leaving 8 bases unmatched. CDR3 amino acids: CASSDLMLAESTDTQYF. CDR3 nucleotide sequence: TGTGCCAGCAGTGACCTCATGCTAGCGGAAAGCACAGATACGCAGTATTTT.

This clone was found a few times. V and J are TRBV7-2 and TRBJ2-2; D not resolved. V was shortened by 6 bases and J by 4 bases, with 9 bases between the two germline ends. The CDR3 sequence is 13 residues long. CDR1 SGHTA and CDR2 FQGNSA come from the germline V gene. Written as DNA, the CDR3 is TGTGCCAGCAGGTCGCAAACCACCGGGGAGCTGTTTTTT. Its translation: CASRSQTTGELFF.

This chain connects TRBV6-5 to TRBJ2-3, with 9 bases fitting TRBD2. Germline V gene sequence: CDR1 MNHEY, CDR2 SVGAGI. V shed 2 bases and J 1 base; nucleotides not matched to a gene: 1. The CDR3 totals 15 residues. The CDR3 sequence: CASSYAGGGTDTQYF. The DNA for the CDR3 is TGTGCCAGCAGTTACGCGGGAGGGGGCACAGATACGCAGTATTTT.

The V gene is TRBV28, the J gene TRBJ2-5, with D possibly being TRBD1 (6 bases). The germline V and J ends were trimmed by 10 bases and 2 bases, with 11 bases remaining between them. The CDR3 loop spans 12 amino acids. The germline V gene encodes CDR1 MDHEN and CDR2 SYDVKM. CDR3 residues: CAISDRQETQYF. Here the CDR3 DNA reads TGTGCCATCTCGGACAGACAAGAGACCCAGTACTTC.

The chain combines TRBV9 with TRBJ2-1; TRBD2 is a possible D gene (6 bases). This CDR3 is built from 13 residues. Trimming stripped 0 bases from V and 9 bases from J, with 10 bases between. CDR1 and CDR2 from the germline V gene are SGDLS and YYNGEE. CDR3 amino acids: CASSVELAVEQFF. CDR3 coding DNA: TGTGCCAGCAGCGTAGAACTAGCCGTTGAGCAGTTCTTC.

In this sample, this clone turned up many times. The chain combines TRBV30 with TRBJ1-1, with TRBD1 matching over 9 bases. The CDR3 spans 15 residues. The trim removed 8 bases at V and 0 bases at J, leaving 10 bases unmatched. The germline CDR1 and CDR2 sequences are GTSNPN and SVGIG (reference sequence). CDR3 in DNA: TGTGCCCAAGGACAGGGGAGTGTAATGAACACTGAAGCTTTCTTT. Residues: CAQGQGSVMNTEAFF.